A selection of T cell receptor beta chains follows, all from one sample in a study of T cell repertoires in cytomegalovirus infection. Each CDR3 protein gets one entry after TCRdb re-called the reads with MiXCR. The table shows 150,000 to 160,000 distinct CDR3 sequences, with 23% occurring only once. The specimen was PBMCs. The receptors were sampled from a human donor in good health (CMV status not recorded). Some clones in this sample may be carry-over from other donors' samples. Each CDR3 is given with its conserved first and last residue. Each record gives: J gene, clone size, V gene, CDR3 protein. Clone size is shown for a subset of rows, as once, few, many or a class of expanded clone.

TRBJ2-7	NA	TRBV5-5	CASSLVSPGTSVYEQYF
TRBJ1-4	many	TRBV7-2	CASSFQGSSTNEKLFF
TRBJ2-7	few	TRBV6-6	CASTDRWEQYF
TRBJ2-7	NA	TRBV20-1	CSAPNSGSLSYEQYF
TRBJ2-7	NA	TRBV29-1	CSVTGVYEQYF
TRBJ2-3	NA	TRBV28	CASRGWIAGTKRDTQYF
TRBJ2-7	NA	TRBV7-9	CASSPGVGGEQYF
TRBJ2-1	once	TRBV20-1	CSAPAGTSPNEQFF
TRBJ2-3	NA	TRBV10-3	CAISEDTGTTDTQYF
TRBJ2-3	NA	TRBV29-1	CSDREDPPVRTDTQYF
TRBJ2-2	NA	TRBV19	CASSIPQNTGELFF
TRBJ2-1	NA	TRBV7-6	CASSHQRTGGGEQFF
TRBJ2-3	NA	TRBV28	CASKWGQGTQYF
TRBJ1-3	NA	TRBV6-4	CASSDSRQGIRKETRNTIYF
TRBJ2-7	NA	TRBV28	CASTEQYF
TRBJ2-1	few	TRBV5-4	CASSPQGGNEQFF
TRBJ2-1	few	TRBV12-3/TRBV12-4	CASSLGVNSYNEQFF
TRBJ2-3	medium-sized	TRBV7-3	CASSLNSGGSDTQYF
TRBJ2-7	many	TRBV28	CASSLLRDSYEQYF
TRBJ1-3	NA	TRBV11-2	CASSPGRGVGNTIYF
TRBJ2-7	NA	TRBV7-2	CVSRGTSGVPQYF
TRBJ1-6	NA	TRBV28	CASSLWHRGDSPLHF
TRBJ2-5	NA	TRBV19	CASTNLRQAGETQYF
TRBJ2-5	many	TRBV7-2	CASSLASGSLKTQYF
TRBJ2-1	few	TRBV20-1	CSARDRLYNEQFF
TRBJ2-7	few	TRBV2	CATGHSGGTYEQYF
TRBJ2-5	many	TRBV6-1	CASSEADRDRVYQETQYF
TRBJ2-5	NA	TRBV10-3	CAISAAGGQETQYF
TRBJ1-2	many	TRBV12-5	CASASDSNYGYTF
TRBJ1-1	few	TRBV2	CASKGDRSATGEAFF
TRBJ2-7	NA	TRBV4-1	CASSPHIGTGTYEQYF
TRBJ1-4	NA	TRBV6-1	CASSSGQTREKLFF
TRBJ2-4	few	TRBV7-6	CASSLQDRAADIQYF
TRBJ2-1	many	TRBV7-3	CASAPSGVYEQFF
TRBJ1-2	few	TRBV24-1	CATTSGQGRSYTF
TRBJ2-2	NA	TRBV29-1	CSAGHPTGELFF
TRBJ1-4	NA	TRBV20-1	CSARIRTGDEKLFF
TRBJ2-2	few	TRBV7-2	CASLSGTSWTGELFF
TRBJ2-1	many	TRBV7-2	CASSPQGVYNEQFF
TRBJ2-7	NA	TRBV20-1	CSALSGTGFDEQYF
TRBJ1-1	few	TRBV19	CASSINRQAEAFF
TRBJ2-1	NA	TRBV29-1	CSGQRDTGQFF
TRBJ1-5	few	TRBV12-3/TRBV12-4	CASSFAGGQPQHF
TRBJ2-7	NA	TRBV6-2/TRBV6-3	CASSSSRKTSGPDEQYF
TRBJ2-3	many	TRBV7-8	CASSPNPETSGRPHF
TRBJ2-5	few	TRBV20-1	CSARSGTGVGETQYF
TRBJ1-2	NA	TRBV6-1	CASNKQGTNYGYTF